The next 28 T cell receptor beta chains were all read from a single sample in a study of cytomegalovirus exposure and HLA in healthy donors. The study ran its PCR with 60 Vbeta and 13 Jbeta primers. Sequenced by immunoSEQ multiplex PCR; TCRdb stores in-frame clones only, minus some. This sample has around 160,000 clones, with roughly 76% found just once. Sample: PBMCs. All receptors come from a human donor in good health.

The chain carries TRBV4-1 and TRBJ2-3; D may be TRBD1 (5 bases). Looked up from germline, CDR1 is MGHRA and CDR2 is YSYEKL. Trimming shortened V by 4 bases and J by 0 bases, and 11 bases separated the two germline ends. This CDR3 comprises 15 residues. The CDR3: CASSRVGHSTDTQYF. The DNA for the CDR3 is TGCGCCAGCAGCCGGGTGGGGCATAGCACAGATACGCAGTATTTT.

CDR3 sequence reads: CASSLVDSGTEAFF. The DNA of the CDR3 is TGCGCCAGCAGCTTGGTTGATTCGGGCACTGAAGCTTTCTTT. V usage is TRBV5-1 and J usage is TRBJ1-1; D remains ambiguous. From germline, CDR1 is SGHRS and CDR2 YFSETQ. V was trimmed by 0 bases and J by 4 bases, leaving 10 bases between them. This CDR3 is built from 14 residues.

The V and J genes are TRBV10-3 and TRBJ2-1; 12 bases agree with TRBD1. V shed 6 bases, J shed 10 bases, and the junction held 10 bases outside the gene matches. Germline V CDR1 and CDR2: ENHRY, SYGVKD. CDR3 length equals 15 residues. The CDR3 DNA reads TGTGCCATCAGCGTGGGACAGGGGGCGCTTGGCGAGCAGTTCTTC. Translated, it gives CAISVGQGALGEQFF.

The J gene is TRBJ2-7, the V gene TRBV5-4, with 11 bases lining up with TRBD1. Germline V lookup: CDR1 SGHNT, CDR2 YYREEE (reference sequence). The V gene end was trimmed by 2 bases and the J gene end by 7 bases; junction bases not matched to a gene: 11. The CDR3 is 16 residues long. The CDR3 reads CASSLSSGQGAYEQYF. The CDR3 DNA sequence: TGTGCCAGCAGCTTATCAAGTGGACAGGGGGCATATGAGCAGTACTTC.

CDR3: CASSRGNTGELFF. DNA for the CDR3: TGTGCCAGCAGCCGGGGGAACACCGGGGAGCTGTTTTTT. The gene calls are TRBV11-2 and TRBJ2-2; D possibly corresponds to TRBD2 (5 bases). CDR1 is SGHAT, CDR2 FQNNGV, per germline. V lost 5 bases and J 1 base, leaving 5 bases between the germline ends. The CDR3 runs 13 residues. Full variable domain (missing parts from reference TRBV11-2 and TRBJ2-2): EAGVAQSPRYKIIEKRQSVAFWCNPISGHATLYWYQQILGQGPKLLIQFQNNGVVDDSQLPKDRFSAERLKGVDSTLKIQPAKLEDSAVYLCASSRGNTGELFFGEGSRLTVL.

The CDR3 is CASSGLGGRDSPLHF. CDR3 bases: TGTGCCAGCAGTGGTCTCGGGGGTAGGGATTCACCCCTCCACTTT. This chain links TRBV6-6 with TRBJ1-6; D possibly corresponds to TRBD1 (5 bases). The CDR3 is made up of 15 amino acids. The germline CDR1 and CDR2 sequences are MNHNY and SVGAGI (reference sequence). V gave up 5 bases and J gave up 8 bases, with 16 bases separating them.

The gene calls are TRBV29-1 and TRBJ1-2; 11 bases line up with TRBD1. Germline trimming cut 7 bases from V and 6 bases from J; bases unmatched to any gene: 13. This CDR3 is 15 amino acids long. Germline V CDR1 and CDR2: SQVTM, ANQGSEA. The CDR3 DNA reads TGCAGCGGTTCAACGGACAGGGGGCTAGAGGATGGCTACACCTTC. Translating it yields CSGSTDRGLEDGYTF.

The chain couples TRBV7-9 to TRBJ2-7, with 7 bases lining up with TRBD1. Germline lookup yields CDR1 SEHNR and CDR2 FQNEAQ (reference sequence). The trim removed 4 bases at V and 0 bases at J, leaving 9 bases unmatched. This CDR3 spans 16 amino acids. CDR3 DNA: TGTGCCAGCAGCTGGCTGGACAGGTCCAGCTCCTACGAGCAGTACTTC. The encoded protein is CASSWLDRSSSYEQYF.

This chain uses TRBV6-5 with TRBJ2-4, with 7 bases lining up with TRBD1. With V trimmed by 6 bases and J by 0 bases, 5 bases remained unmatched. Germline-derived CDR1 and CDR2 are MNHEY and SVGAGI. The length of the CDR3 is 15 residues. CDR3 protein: CASSRGMLAKNIQYF. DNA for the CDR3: TGTGCCAGCAGCAGGGGGATGTTAGCCAAAAACATTCAGTACTTC.

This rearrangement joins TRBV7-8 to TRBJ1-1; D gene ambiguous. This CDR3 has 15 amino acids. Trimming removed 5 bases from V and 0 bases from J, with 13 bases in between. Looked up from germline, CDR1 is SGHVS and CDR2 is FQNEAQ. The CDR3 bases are TGTGCCAGCAGCCTAGAAGCACTCATGAACACTGAAGCTTTCTTT. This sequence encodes CASSLEALMNTEAFF.

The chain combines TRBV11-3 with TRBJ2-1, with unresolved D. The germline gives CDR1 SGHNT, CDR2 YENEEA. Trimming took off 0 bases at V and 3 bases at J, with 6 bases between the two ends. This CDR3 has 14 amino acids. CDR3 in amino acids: CASSLDASYNEQFF. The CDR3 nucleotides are TGTGCCAGCAGCTTAGATGCCAGCTACAATGAGCAGTTCTTC.

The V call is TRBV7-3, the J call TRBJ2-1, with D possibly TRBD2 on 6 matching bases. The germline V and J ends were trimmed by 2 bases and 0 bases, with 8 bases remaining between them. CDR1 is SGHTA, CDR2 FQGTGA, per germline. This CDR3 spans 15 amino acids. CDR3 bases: TGTGCCAGCAGCTTAGTGGGGGGCTCCTACAATGAGCAGTTCTTC. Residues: CASSLVGGSYNEQFF.

CDR3 DNA sequence: TGTGCCAGCAGCCAAGAAGTGGGGACAGTCTACAATGAGCAGTTCTTC. Its translation is CASSQEVGTVYNEQFF. This chain uses TRBV14 with TRBJ2-1, with 7 bases lining up with TRBD1. This CDR3 has 16 residues. V dropped 0 bases and J dropped 3; count of bases not matched to a gene: 5. Per germline, CDR1 SGHDN and CDR2 FVKESK. Full variable domain (outside the CDR3, taken from reference TRBV14 and TRBJ2-1): EAGVTQFPSHSVIEKGQTVTLRCDPISGHDNLYWYRRVMGKEIKFLLHFVKESKQDESGMPNNRFLAERTGGTYSTLKVQPAELEDSGVYFCASSQEVGTVYNEQFFGPGTRLTVL.

The CDR3 sequence is CASSPRGGRDSPLHF. As DNA, the CDR3 is TGTGCCAGCAGTCCACGCGGGGGGCGAGATTCACCCCTCCACTTT. The chain links TRBV6-6 to TRBJ1-6; D perhaps matches TRBD1 (6 bases). The germline V gene has CDR1 MNHNY and CDR2 SVGAGI (reference sequence). V was shortened by 5 bases and J by 8 bases, with 16 bases between the two germline ends. The CDR3 is 15 residues long.

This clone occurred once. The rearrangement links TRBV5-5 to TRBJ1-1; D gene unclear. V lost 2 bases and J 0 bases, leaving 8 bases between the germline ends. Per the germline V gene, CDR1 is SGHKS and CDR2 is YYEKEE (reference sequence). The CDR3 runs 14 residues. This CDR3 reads CASSLHTLNTEAFF. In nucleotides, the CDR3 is TGTGCCAGCAGCTTACACACCCTGAACACTGAAGCTTTCTTT.

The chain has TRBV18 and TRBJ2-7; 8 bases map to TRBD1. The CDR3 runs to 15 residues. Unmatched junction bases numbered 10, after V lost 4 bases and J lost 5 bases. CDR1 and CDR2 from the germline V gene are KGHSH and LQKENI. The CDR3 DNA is TGTGCCAGCTCACTAGTAGCCGGGACAGGTAACGAGCAGTACTTC. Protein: CASSLVAGTGNEQYF.

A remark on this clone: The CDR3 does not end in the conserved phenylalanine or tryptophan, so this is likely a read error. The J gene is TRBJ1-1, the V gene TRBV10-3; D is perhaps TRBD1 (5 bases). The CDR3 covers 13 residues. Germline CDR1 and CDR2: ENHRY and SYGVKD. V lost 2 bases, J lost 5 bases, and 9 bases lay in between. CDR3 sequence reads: CAISEGAGTEAFS. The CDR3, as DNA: TGTGCCATCAGTGAGGGGGCTGGGACTGAAGCTTTCTCT.

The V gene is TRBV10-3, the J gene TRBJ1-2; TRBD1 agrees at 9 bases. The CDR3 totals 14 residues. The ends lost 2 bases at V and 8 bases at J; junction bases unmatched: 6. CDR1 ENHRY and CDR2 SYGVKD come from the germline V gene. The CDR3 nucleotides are TGTGCCATCAGTGAGACGGGACAGGGAGGCGGCTACACCTTC. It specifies CAISETGQGGGYTF.

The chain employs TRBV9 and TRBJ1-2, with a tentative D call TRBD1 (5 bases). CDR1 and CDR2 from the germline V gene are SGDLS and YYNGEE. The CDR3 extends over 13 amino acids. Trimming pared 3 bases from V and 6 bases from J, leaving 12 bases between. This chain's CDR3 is CASSGAGYDGYTF. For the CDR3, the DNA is TGTGCCAGCAGCGGGGCAGGGTATGATGGCTACACCTTC.

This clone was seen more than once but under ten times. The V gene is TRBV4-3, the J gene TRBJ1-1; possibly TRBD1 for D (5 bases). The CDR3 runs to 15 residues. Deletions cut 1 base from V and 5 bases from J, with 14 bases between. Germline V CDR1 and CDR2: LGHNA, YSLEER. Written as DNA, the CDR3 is TGCGCCAGCAGCCAAGGTCAGGGCTTCGGGACTGAAGCTTTCTTT. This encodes CASSQGQGFGTEAFF.

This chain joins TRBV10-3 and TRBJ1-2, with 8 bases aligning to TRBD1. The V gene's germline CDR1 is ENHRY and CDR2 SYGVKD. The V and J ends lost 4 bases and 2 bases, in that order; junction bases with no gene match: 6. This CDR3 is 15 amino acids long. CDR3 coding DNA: TGTGCCATCAGTGCCCGGGACAGGTCGAACTATGGCTACACCTTC. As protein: CAISARDRSNYGYTF.

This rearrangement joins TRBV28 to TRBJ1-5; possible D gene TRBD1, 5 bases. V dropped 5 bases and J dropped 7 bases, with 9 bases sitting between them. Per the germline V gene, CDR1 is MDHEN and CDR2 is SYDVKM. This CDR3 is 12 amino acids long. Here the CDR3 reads CASSLGGQPQHF. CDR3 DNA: TGTGCCAGCAGTCTGGGGGGGCAGCCCCAGCATTTT.

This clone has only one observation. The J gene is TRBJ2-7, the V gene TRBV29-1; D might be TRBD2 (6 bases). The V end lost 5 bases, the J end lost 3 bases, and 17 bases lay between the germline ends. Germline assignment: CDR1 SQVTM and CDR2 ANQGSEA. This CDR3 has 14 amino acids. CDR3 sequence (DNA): TGCAGCGTTCTGGGGTCTGCGGGAAACTACGAGCAGTACTTC. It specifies CSVLGSAGNYEQYF.

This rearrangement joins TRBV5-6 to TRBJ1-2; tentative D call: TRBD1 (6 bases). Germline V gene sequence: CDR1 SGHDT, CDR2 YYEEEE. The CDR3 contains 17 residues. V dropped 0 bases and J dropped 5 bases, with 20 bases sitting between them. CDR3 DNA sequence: TGTGCCAGCAGCTTGGGTTTTCGGACCCAGGGGTGGTATGGCTACACCTTC. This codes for CASSLGFRTQGWYGYTF.

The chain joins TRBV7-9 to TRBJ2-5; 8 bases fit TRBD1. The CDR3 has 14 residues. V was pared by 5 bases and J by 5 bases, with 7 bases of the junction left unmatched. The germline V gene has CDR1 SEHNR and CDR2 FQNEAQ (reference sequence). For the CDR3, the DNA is TGTGCCAGCAGCCCCGGACAGGGCTCGGAGACCCAGTACTTC. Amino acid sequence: CASSPGQGSETQYF.

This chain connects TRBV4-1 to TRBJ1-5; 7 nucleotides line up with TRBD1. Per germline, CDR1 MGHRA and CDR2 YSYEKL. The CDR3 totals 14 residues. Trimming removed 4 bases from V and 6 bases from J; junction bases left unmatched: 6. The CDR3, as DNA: TGCGCCAGCAGCCCCCGCAGGGGGGCTCAGCCCCAGCATTTT. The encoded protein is CASSPRRGAQPQHF.

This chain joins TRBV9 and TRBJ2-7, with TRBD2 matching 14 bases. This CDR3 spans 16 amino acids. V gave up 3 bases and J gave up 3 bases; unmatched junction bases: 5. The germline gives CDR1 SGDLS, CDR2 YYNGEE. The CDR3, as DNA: TGTGCCAGCAGCGAAGGGACTAGCGGGGGATTCTACGAGCAGTACTTC. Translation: CASSEGTSGGFYEQYF.

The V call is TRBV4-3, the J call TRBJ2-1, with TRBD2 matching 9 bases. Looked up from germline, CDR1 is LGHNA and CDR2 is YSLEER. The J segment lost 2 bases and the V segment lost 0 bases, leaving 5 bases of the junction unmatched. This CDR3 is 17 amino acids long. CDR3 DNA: TGCGCCAGCAGCCAAGATTGGCTAGCGGGGACCTACAATGAGCAGTTCTTC. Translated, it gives CASSQDWLAGTYNEQFF.